These 20 T cell receptor beta chains were sequenced from one sample in a study of blood T cell repertoires in COVID-19. Only in-frame clones appear in the TCRdb table, and some are missing; sequencing was by immunoSEQ multiplex PCR. This sample has approximately 290,000 clones; approximately 93% occur once, and the top ten carry 2% to 2.5%. Specimen: peripheral blood. These receptors were taken from a woman aged 25 to 39 with COVID-19, enrolled during active disease.

The chain uses TRBV19 and TRBJ1-1; no definite D call. The CDR3 runs to 14 residues. V lost 3 bases, J lost 1 base, and 9 bases lay in between. Germline CDR1 and CDR2: LNHDA and SQIVND (reference sequence). The DNA of the CDR3 is TGTGCCAGTAGTATGGGCCTCCCGAACACTGAAGCTTTCTTT. Protein: CASSMGLPNTEAFF.

The rearrangement links TRBV19 to TRBJ1-1; no firm D call. Trimming took off 6 bases at V and 1 base at J, with 15 bases between the two ends. This CDR3 is built from 15 residues. Germline assignment: CDR1 LNHDA and CDR2 SQIVND (reference sequence). Here the CDR3 reads CASRPGELGNTEAFF. The CDR3 DNA reads as TGTGCCAGTAGGCCCGGGGAGCTGGGGAACACTGAAGCTTTCTTT.

This chain connects TRBV6-4 to TRBJ1-6; possibly TRBD1 for D (5 bases). The CDR3 extends over 15 amino acids. CDR1 and CDR2 (germline): MRHNA, SNTAGT. V gave up 0 bases and J gave up 8 bases, with 11 bases separating them. The CDR3 DNA is TGTGCCAGCAGTGACTCGGCAGGGAGGGATTCACCCCTCCACTTT. Translation: CASSDSAGRDSPLHF.

To note about this clone: At the DNA level, this CDR3 is encoded by other sequences in the same sample as well. The gene calls are TRBV28 and TRBJ1-2; tentatively, D is TRBD1 (5 bases). This CDR3 is built from 16 residues. Per the germline V gene, CDR1 is MDHEN and CDR2 is SYDVKM. The V gene lost 2 bases and the J gene lost 0 bases, with 13 bases spanning the gap. CDR3 nucleotide sequence: TGTGCCAGCAGTTTACGGCAGGGCCTCACTAACTATGGCTACACCTTC. Translated: CASSLRQGLTNYGYTF.

The rearrangement uses TRBV6-5 and TRBJ1-5; 8 bases fit TRBD1. The CDR3 covers 14 residues. Trimming cost V 8 bases and J 6 bases; bases outside gene matches: 9. CDR1 is MNHEY, CDR2 SVGAGI, per germline. CDR3 DNA: TGTGCCAGCTCTCTGGGGACAGGTAGTCAGCCCCAGCATTTT. This codes for CASSLGTGSQPQHF.

The chain combines TRBV2 with TRBJ1-2, with TRBD1 matching 11 bases. V shed 7 bases and J 8 bases; nucleotides not matched to a gene: 12. From germline, CDR1 is SNHLY and CDR2 FYNNEI. The CDR3 runs 15 residues. The CDR3: CASTLRTGGGLGYTF. Written as DNA, the CDR3 is TGTGCCAGCACCCTCAGGACAGGGGGCGGCCTCGGCTACACCTTC.

V gene TRBV18 combines with J gene TRBJ2-7, with D possibly matching TRBD1 (6 bases). The V gene lost 6 bases and the J gene lost 4 bases, with 16 bases spanning the gap. CDR1 and CDR2 (germline): KGHSH, LQKENI. The CDR3 spans 14 residues. CDR3 amino acids: CASSLSQGWYEQYF. CDR3 DNA sequence: TGTGCCAGCTCCCTTTCCCAGGGGTGGTACGAGCAGTACTTC. The complete variable domain, with remaining parts taken from reference TRBV18 and TRBJ2-7, reads NAGVMQNPRHLVRRRGQEARLRCSPMKGHSHVYWYRQLPEEGLKFMVYLQKENIIDESGMPKERFSAEFPKEGPSILRIQQVVRGDSAAYFCASSLSQGWYEQYFGPGTRLTVT.

The chain has TRBV6-5 and TRBJ1-1, with 7 positions matching TRBD1. J was trimmed by 2 bases and V by 6 bases; bases with no gene match: 3. This CDR3 comprises 13 residues. Germline V gene sequence: CDR1 MNHEY, CDR2 SVGAGI. The DNA of the CDR3 is TGTGCCAGCAGGGGACAGCAAAACACTGAAGCTTTCTTT. Translation: CASRGQQNTEAFF.

This sequence joins TRBV30 and TRBJ1-2; no reliable D call. The CDR3 has 12 amino acids. The germline V gene has CDR1 GTSNPN and CDR2 SVGIG (reference sequence). V gave up 0 bases and J gave up 8 bases, with 10 bases separating them. CDR3 loop: CAWSVIDYGYTF. The CDR3 DNA is TGTGCCTGGAGTGTAATAGATTACGGCTACACCTTC. Full variable domain (outside the CDR3, taken from reference TRBV30 and TRBJ1-2): SQTIHQWPATLVQPVGSPLSLECTVEGTSNPNLYWYRQAAGRGLQLLFYSVGIGQISSEVPQNLSASRPQDRQFILSSKKLLLSDSGFYLCAWSVIDYGYTFGSGTRLTVV.

This chain uses TRBV2 with TRBJ1-2; 7 bases fit TRBD1. This CDR3 has 15 amino acids. Losses at the gene ends were 5 bases for V and 0 bases for J; bases not matched to a gene: 6. The germline gives CDR1 SNHLY, CDR2 FYNNEI. CDR3 sequence reads: CASSFSGTANYGYTF. CDR3 coding DNA: TGTGCCAGCAGTTTTTCCGGGACAGCTAACTATGGCTACACCTTC.

The chain joins TRBV27 to TRBJ1-2, with D perhaps TRBD1 (5 bases). V gave up 1 base and J gave up 3 bases, with 12 bases separating them. This CDR3 is 15 amino acids long. Per the germline V gene, CDR1 is MNHEY and CDR2 is SMNVEV (reference sequence). In nucleotides, the CDR3 is TGTGCCAGCAGTTTATTCCCTGGGGGGGACTATGGCTACACCTTC. This gives the protein CASSLFPGGDYGYTF.

The J gene is TRBJ2-1, the V gene TRBV30; a possible D gene is TRBD2 (5 bases). The CDR3 runs to 13 residues. The germline gives CDR1 GTSNPN, CDR2 SVGIG (reference sequence). V gave up 3 bases and J gave up 7 bases, with 13 bases separating them. The CDR3 spells CAWRQWGDNEQFF. The CDR3 nucleotides are TGTGCCTGGAGGCAGTGGGGAGATAATGAGCAGTTCTTC.

The V gene is TRBV27, the J gene TRBJ2-7, with 10 bases aligning to TRBD2. V trimming: 4 bases; J trimming: 3 bases; junction bases outside the gene matches: 3. Germline CDR1 MNHEY, CDR2 SMNVEV (reference sequence). This CDR3 has 14 residues. The CDR3 reads CASSWTSGLYEQYF. DNA for the CDR3: TGTGCCAGCAGTTGGACTAGCGGCCTCTACGAGCAGTACTTC.

There are a few counts of this clone. The chain employs TRBV28 and TRBJ1-5; tentatively, D is TRBD1 (6 bases). CDR3 size: 14 residues. Germline CDR1 and CDR2: MDHEN and SYDVKM. Trimming left V 5 bases short and J 7 bases short, with 15 bases between. The CDR3 loop reads CASSPRQVVQPQHF. The CDR3 coding sequence is TGTGCCAGCAGTCCAAGACAGGTCGTACAGCCCCAGCATTTT.

The rearrangement joins TRBV19 to TRBJ2-7, with TRBD1 matching over 11 bases. The ends lost 5 bases at V and 6 bases at J; junction bases unmatched: 9. Germline V CDR1 and CDR2: LNHDA, SQIVND (reference sequence). The CDR3 sequence is 15 residues long. The CDR3 DNA follows: TGTGCCAGTAGTCCCCAGGACAGGGGGCGGGTCGAGCAGTACTTC. Translated: CASSPQDRGRVEQYF.

This chain uses TRBV9 with TRBJ2-1; TRBD2 matches 9 bases. The germline V gene has CDR1 SGDLS and CDR2 YYNGEE. The CDR3 is 17 amino acids. The J segment lost 6 bases and the V segment lost 4 bases, leaving 14 bases of the junction unmatched. DNA of the CDR3: TGTGCCAGCAGCCCAGATTCTAGGGCGGGAGGGCGCAATGAGCAGTTCTTC. Protein: CASSPDSRAGGRNEQFF.

This sequence joins TRBV11-2 and TRBJ2-7, with 9 nucleotides matching TRBD2. The CDR3 sequence is 15 residues long. Losses at the gene ends were 2 bases for V and 2 bases for J; bases not matched to a gene: 4. Germline-derived CDR1 and CDR2 are SGHAT and FQNNGV. DNA of the CDR3: TGTGCCAGCAGCTTAAGCCTAGCGGGACCCTACGAGCAGTACTTC. It translates to CASSLSLAGPYEQYF.

The genes are TRBV5-4 and TRBJ2-3, with 12 bases that match TRBD2. CDR1 and CDR2 (germline): SGHNT, YYREEE (reference sequence). This CDR3 region has 17 residues. V lost 4 bases, J lost 2 bases, and 8 bases stayed unmatched. CDR3 region: CASSQLLAGGVTDTQYF. The DNA of the CDR3 is TGTGCCAGCAGCCAATTACTAGCGGGAGGAGTCACAGATACGCAGTATTTT.

The CDR3 protein is CASSISQAPNQPQHF. The DNA for the CDR3 is TGTGCCAGTAGTATTTCGCAGGCCCCCAATCAGCCCCAGCATTTT. V usage is TRBV19 and J usage is TRBJ1-5; D is unresolved. Trimming took off 3 bases at V and 3 bases at J, with 12 bases between the two ends. The CDR3 loop spans 15 amino acids. Germline V gene lookup returns CDR1 LNHDA and CDR2 SQIVND (reference sequence).

DNA for the CDR3: TGCGCCAGCAGCCGCGCCGGACTAGAATACAATGAGCAGTTCTTC. The encoded protein is CASSRAGLEYNEQFF. The gene calls are TRBV5-1 and TRBJ2-1, with 7 bases that match TRBD2. This CDR3 spans 15 amino acids. With V trimmed by 4 bases and J by 4 bases, 8 bases remained unmatched. CDR1 is SGHRS and CDR2 is YFSETQ in the germline V gene.